The 8 T cell receptor beta chains listed next were all sequenced from one sample in a study of cytomegalovirus exposure and HLA in healthy donors. The data were produced by immunoSEQ multiplex PCR, yet TCRdb's version contains in-frame clones alone and is incomplete. The sample has 76,000 or so clones, 94% seen once; the top ten hold 2.1%. The sequencing sample was made of PBMCs. These receptors were collected from a woman under 30 in good health and CMV-seronegative.

J is TRBJ1-3 and V is TRBV5-1; D is ambiguous. The germline V and J ends were trimmed by 1 base and 1 base, with 6 bases remaining between them. The CDR3 covers 14 residues. CDR1 and CDR2 from the germline V gene are SGHRS and YFSETQ. CDR3 region: CASSLSASGNTIYF. The CDR3 DNA follows: TGCGCCAGCAGCTTGTCAGCGTCTGGAAACACCATATATTTT.

The genes are TRBV30 and TRBJ1-4, with 7 nucleotides matching TRBD1. From germline, CDR1 is GTSNPN and CDR2 SVGIG (reference sequence). V was pared by 0 bases and J by 10 bases, with 8 bases of the junction left unmatched. This CDR3 has 14 amino acids. CDR3 sequence reads: CAWSVPGGSGKLFF. The CDR3 DNA follows: TGTGCCTGGAGTGTACCAGGGGGGAGTGGAAAACTGTTTTTT.

This rearrangement joins TRBV7-9 to TRBJ2-7; maybe TRBD1 (7 bases). The CDR3 loop spans 14 amino acids. Germline CDR1 and CDR2: SEHNR and FQNEAQ (reference sequence). The ends were cut back, 6 bases at V and 3 bases at J, with 15 bases in the middle. This CDR3 reads CASSTGGTDYEQYF. In nucleotides, the CDR3 is TGTGCCAGCAGTACCGGCGGGACAGACTACGAGCAGTACTTC. Combining the CDR3 with reference TRBV7-9 and TRBJ2-7 gives the whole variable domain DTGVSQNPRHKITKRGQNVTFRCDPISEHNRLYWYRQTLGQGPEFLTYFQNEAQLEKSRLLSDRFSAERPKGSFSTLEIQRTEQGDSAMYLCASSTGGTDYEQYFGPGTRLTVT.

The chain links TRBV11-3 to TRBJ2-2; 7 bases line up with TRBD2. J was trimmed by 7 bases and V by 8 bases; bases with no gene match: 10. CDR1 and CDR2 from the germline V gene are SGHNT and YENEEA. This CDR3 comprises 14 residues. In nucleotides, the CDR3 is TGTGCCAGCCGCCTCCGGGAGGCCGGCGGGGAGCTGTTTTTT. As protein: CASRLREAGGELFF.

V and J are TRBV28 and TRBJ1-1; 12 positions agree with TRBD1. Germline CDR1 is MDHEN and CDR2 is SYDVKM. J gave up 6 bases and V 4 bases, and 9 bases lay outside the gene matches. CDR3 length: 16 amino acids. The CDR3 loop is CASSSGTGGARAEAFF. CDR3 DNA: TGTGCCAGCAGTTCCGGGACAGGGGGCGCGCGGGCTGAAGCTTTCTTT. Complete variable domain (other parts from reference TRBV28 and TRBJ1-1): DVKVTQSSRYLVKRTGEKVFLECVQDMDHENMFWYRQDPGLGLRLIYFSYDVKMKEKGDIPEGYSVSREKKERFSLILESASTNQTSMYLCASSSGTGGARAEAFFGQGTRLTVV.

This clone has a single count. Germline and junction disagree at one end, which may indicate a read error. V and J are TRBV7-7 and TRBJ2-7, with 9 bases aligning to TRBD1. The V gene's germline CDR1 is SSHAT and CDR2 FNYEAQ (reference sequence). This CDR3 is built from 13 residues. This chain's CDR3 is CASTGDRAYEQYF. Here the CDR3 DNA reads TGTGCTAGCACCGGGGACAGGGCCTACGAGCAGTACTTC. Variable domain in full (rest from reference TRBV7-7 and TRBJ2-7): GAGVSQSPRYKVTKRGQDVTLRCDPISSHATLYWYQQALGQGPEFLTYFNYEAQPDKSGLPSDRFSAERPEGSISTLTIQRTEQRDSAMYRCASTGDRAYEQYFGPGTRLTVT.

In this sample, this clone turned up once. The chain couples TRBV30 to TRBJ1-3; D not resolved. Between the trimmed V and J ends, which lost 1 base and 4 bases, there was a span of 8 bases. Germline lookup yields CDR1 GTSNPN and CDR2 SVGIG (reference sequence). The CDR3 runs 13 residues. This CDR3 is CAWSGRSGNTIYF. The CDR3 coding sequence is TGTGCCTGGAGTGGCAGATCCGGAAACACCATATATTTT.

V is TRBV6-4 and J is TRBJ2-2; 9 bases align to TRBD2. From germline, CDR1 is MRHNA and CDR2 SNTAGT. The CDR3 runs to 14 residues. V shed 4 bases, J shed 3 bases, and the junction held 0 bases outside the gene matches. The CDR3 DNA sequence: TGTGCCAGCAGTGTAGCGGGGGACACCGGGGAGCTGTTTTTT. This translates into CASSVAGDTGELFF.